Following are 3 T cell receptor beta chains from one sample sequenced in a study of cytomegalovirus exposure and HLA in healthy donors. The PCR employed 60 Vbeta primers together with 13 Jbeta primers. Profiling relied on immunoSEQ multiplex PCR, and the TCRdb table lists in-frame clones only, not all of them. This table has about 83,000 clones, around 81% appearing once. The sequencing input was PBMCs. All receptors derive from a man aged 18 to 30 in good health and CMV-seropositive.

The CDR3 sequence: CASSVSGGWGNEQFF. The CDR3 DNA sequence: TGTGCCAGCAGTGTTTCAGGGGGATGGGGCAATGAGCAGTTCTTC. The chain combines TRBV6-5 with TRBJ2-1; TRBD1 aligns across 7 bases. Germline CDR1 MNHEY, CDR2 SVGAGI. V dropped 5 bases and J dropped 6; count of bases not matched to a gene: 10. This CDR3 is 15 amino acids long.

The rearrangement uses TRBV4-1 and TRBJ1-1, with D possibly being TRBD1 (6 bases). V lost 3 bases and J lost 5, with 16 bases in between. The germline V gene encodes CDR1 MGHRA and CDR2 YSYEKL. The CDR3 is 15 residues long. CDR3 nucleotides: TGCGCCAGCAGCCAGCCACAGGGAAGGTCGACTGAAGCTTTCTTT. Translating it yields CASSQPQGRSTEAFF.

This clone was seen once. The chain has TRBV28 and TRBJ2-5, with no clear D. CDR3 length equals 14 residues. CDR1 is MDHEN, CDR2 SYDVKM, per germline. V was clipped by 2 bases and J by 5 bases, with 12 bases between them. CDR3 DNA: TGTGCCAGCAGTTTACGGTACCGGGTGGAGACCCAGTACTTC. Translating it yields CASSLRYRVETQYF. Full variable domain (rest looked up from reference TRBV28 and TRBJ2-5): DVKVTQSSRYLVKRTGEKVFLECVQDMDHENMFWYRQDPGLGLRLIYFSYDVKMKEKGDIPEGYSVSREKKERFSLILESASTNQTSMYLCASSLRYRVETQYFGPGTRLLVL.